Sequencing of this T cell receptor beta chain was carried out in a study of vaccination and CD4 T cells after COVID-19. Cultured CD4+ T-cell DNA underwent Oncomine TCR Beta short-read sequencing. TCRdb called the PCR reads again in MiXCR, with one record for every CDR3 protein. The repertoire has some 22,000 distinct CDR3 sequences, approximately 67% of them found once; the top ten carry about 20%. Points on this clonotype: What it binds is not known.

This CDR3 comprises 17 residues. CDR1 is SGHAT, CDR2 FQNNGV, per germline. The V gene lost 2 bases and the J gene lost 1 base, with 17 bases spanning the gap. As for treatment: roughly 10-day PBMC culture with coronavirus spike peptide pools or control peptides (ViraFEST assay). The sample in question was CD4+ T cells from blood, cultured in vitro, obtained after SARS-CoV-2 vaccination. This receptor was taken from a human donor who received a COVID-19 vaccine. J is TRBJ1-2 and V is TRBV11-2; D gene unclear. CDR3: CASSLFIGSPHNYGYTF. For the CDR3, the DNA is TGTGCCAGCAGCTTATTTATCGGATCGCCTCATAACTATGGCTACACCTTC.